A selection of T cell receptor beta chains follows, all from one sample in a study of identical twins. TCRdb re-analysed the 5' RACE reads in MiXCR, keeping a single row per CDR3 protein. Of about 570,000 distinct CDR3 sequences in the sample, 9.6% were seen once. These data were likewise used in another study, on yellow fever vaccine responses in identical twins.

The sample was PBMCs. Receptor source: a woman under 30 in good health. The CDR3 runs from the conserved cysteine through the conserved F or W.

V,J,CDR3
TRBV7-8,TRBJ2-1,CASSLDTRNEQFF
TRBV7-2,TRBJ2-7,CASSFDRFANEQYF
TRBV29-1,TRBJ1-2,CSTKSGTLSRYTF
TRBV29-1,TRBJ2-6,CSASLIRSSGANVLTF
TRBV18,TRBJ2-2,CASSQLVDGELFF
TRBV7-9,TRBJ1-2,CASSFGQGNYGYTF
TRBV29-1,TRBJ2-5,CSVLGGVSGRGKTQYF
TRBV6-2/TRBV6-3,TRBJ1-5,CASTNPINQPQHF
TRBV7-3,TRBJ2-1,CASSLIRGGPHEQFF
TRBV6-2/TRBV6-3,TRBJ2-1,CASSYSASGSINEQFF
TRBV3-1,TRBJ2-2,CASSQVGTPAGELFF
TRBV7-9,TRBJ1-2,CASSSDSHTF
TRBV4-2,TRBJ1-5,CASSQSRNSNQPQHF
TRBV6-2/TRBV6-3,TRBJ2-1,CASTLSGTRINNEQFF
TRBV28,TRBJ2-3,CASSKGTSGSTDTQYF
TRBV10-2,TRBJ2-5,CASSRKGETQYF
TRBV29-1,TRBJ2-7,CSVAGRFEQYF